Described below is a single T cell receptor (beta chain) sequence and its context. Its antigen is unknown. No base qualities exist here, and no much larger clone lies one base off it. The sample is drawn from a study of blood T cells in healthy people across ages (dated by TCRdb to between 2014 and 2017). Regarding the study in general: Template switching captured roughly one uniquely barcoded TCR beta cDNA molecule per two T cells in model experiments. The study analyzed two additional independent replicas of 1 million unique cDNA reads from the same blood draw for two donors, one aged 18 to 30 and one aged 80 or older. The study measured age-related changes in TCR beta repertoire diversity using deep sequencing normalized with unique cDNA molecular identifiers. The donors were split into four age groups: young (average around 15 years), middle-aged (around 40), aged (62) and long-lived (approximately 80). Donors of different ages were randomly distributed across sequencing lanes to avoid experimental bias. Study-wide conclusions, independent of this receptor: Estimates of total diversity based on one million sequenced T cells were considered lower bounds and underestimates. Conclusive comparison of naive and antigen-experienced compartments was prevented by the profiling of bulk unsorted PBMCs. As age increased, observed TCR beta diversity per million T cells dropped in a roughly linear way, and a significant reduction was already evident by age about 40. Because the CMV infection status of the donors was unknown, age-related changes in expanded clonotypes may potentially have been confounded. Compared with the aged group, the long-lived group had more naive CD4+ T cells, fewer expanded clones and increased TCR diversity, suggesting age selection. There was a strong correlation between observed TCR beta diversity and the percentage of naive T cells measured by flow cytometry.

The donors were roughly 39 Caucasian individuals from Russia, aged roughly 6 to 100 years, who were systemically healthy. About 9.6 milliliters of peripheral blood were collected from each donor into EDTA-treated Vacutainer tubes. PBMCs were isolated by Ficoll-Paque density-gradient centrifugation, with at least 6.5 million obtained per sample. Total RNA, at least 6 micrograms per sample, was extracted from PBMCs with Trizol reagent. Naive CD45RAhigh/CD27high T cell percentages were measured by flow cytometry on a PBMC aliquot from every donor. The library was made by 5' RACE. Data came from an Illumina HiSeq 2500. A second PCR of about 6 to 11 cycles was performed with a sample-barcoded 5' primer and a J-beta primer mix. A unique molecular identifier was introduced onto each TCR beta cDNA molecule by a template-switch 5' adaptor carrying 12 random nucleotides. Each sample yielded at least 2.5 million CDR3-containing paired-end reads. First-strand cDNA synthesis was performed from all RNA using the Mint cDNA synthesis kit, with priming by a TRBC-specific oligonucleotide. Following uracil-DNA glycosylase treatment, all cDNA underwent a first 18-cycle PCR with the universal primers M1SS and BC2_uni_R. Per the source publication's procedure: For normalization, 1 million high-quality reads were randomly selected from each sample, with every read carrying a distinct molecular identifier. Reads sharing molecular identifiers were discarded rather than binned into consensus sequences. MiTCR, with a Q25 quality threshold and the strictest error-elimination algorithm, was used for CDR3 identification, clonotype clustering and error correction. A nonparametric unseen species model with Euler transformation was used to estimate lower-bound total TCR beta diversity. TCRdb reanalyzed the raw reads on its own, using fastp at Q25 for trimming and MiXCR for clone calling, and kept in-frame beta chains. Rows matching on CDR3 protein sequence are summarized as one entry with the most common DNA and genes. Clone size and V and J calls follow TCRdb, not the original study. In this sample the table shows 1.4 million or so distinct CDR3 sequences, 35% to 45% of which occur a single time. Roughly 3.7% of the sample is taken by the ten largest.

V was cut back by 5 bases and J by 9 bases, leaving a gap of 17 bases between them. Taken from the germline V gene (reference sequence), the CDR1 and CDR2 loops are SEHNR and FQNEAQ. Measured from the cysteine to the phenylalanine, the CDR3 is 13 residues long. Just the 39-base CDR3 DNA is kept, in frame starting at base 1. The sample taken for sequencing was blood. The chain links TRBV7-9 with TRBJ2-7; 5 matching bases give a weak D call of TRBD2. The receptor was derived from a woman aged 18-29 years in good health. CDR3 sequence: CASSRSSEGRQYF. The DNA sequence is TGTGCCAGCAGCCGAAGTTCAGAGGGTAGGCAGTACTTC.